Described below is a single T cell receptor (beta chain) sequence and its context. Its antigen is currently unknown. This entry comes from a study of cytomegalovirus exposure and HLA in healthy donors. General study points: When a later analysis compared HLA-associated TCR beta chains with equally common others, the HLA-associated chains turned out to be more clonally expanded and to have lower generation probabilities.

Both 60 Vbeta primers and 13 Jbeta primers went into the PCR. The protocol was immunoSEQ multiplex PCR, while the TCRdb copy is restricted to in-frame clones and leaves out a portion. The table records approximately 150,000 clones, approximately 72% of them present only once. Losses at the gene ends were 4 bases for V and 6 bases for J; bases not matched to a gene: 6. This CDR3 region has 15 residues. Germline V CDR1 and CDR2: MNHEY, SMNVEV (reference sequence). This rearrangement joins TRBV27 to TRBJ2-2; 9 bases match TRBD1. Input material: PBMCs. The clonotype was recovered from a female donor in good health and CMV-seronegative. The CDR3 nucleotides read TGTGCCAGCAGTTGGAACAGGGGGCTGCCCGGGGAGCTGTTTTTT. Protein product: CASSWNRGLPGELFF.